The sequence of this T cell receptor beta chain was determined in a study of beta chain features in type 1 diabetes. As every portion of the isolated RNA was reverse transcribed, the sequencing read expressed TCRB transcripts. Only in-frame clones appear in the TCRdb table, and some are missing; sequencing was by immunoSEQ multiplex PCR. The data show a few hundred thousand clones, 8% to 10% seen once. About this clone: The antigen is undetermined.

The CDR3 runs to 12 residues. V lost 2 bases and J 6 bases, leaving 6 bases between the germline ends. Germline V gives CDR1 LNHDA, CDR2 SQIVND (reference sequence). Over 95% purity was reached by all sorted populations. Study-level points and caveats: A potential PCR bias toward shorter templates would be equal in patient and control samples. Within each of all four CD4+ subsets, Type 1 diabetes patients had TCRB CDR3s that were moderately but significantly shorter. Type 1 diabetes patients showed fewer insertions and more deletions at VDJ junctions.

Input material: central memory CD4+ T cells from blood. This receptor was taken from a man aged 25 to 40 with type 1 diabetes. This chain joins TRBV19 and TRBJ2-3; D is unresolved. Here the CDR3 DNA reads TGTGCCAGTAGTATACAGTGGGATACGCAGTATTTT. Its translation: CASSIQWDTQYF.